Listed below are T cell receptor beta chains from one sample, sequenced in a study of OX40 agonist ivuxolimab in advanced cancers. TCRdb's copy holds only in-frame clones and misses some; the assay was immunoSEQ multiplex PCR. The table records 45,000 to 65,000 clones, 80% to 90% of them present only once. The sequenced sample was CD4+ or CD8+ T cells sorted from blood, obtained in a trial of the OX40 agonist ivuxolimab. The receptor set was obtained from an adult with an advanced solid tumor such as melanoma, head and neck, liver or kidney cancer. Each CDR3 is given with its conserved first and last residue. Each record gives: D gene, V gene, J gene, CDR3 protein. D genes are given only for firm matches.

D: .
V: TRBV15
J: TRBJ1-5
CDR3: CATSRARVSNQPQHF

D: .
V: TRBV27
J: TRBJ2-2
CDR3: CASSLVGRVGAGELFF

D: TRBD2
V: TRBV4-1
J: TRBJ2-1
CDR3: CASSQDTGGVYEQFF

D: .
V: TRBV19
J: TRBJ2-1
CDR3: CASTVGYEQFF

D: .
V: TRBV11-2
J: TRBJ2-3
CDR3: CASSFASDTQYF

D: TRBD2
V: TRBV6-6
J: TRBJ2-1
CDR3: CASSYPSGGASVEQFF

D: .
V: TRBV2
J: TRBJ1-3
CDR3: CASSEQAAGSGNTIYF

D: .
V: TRBV5-5
J: TRBJ2-2
CDR3: CASSLASGTLNTGELFF

D: TRBD1
V: TRBV6-5
J: TRBJ2-2
CDR3: CASSYSTGGTGELFF

D: .
V: TRBV2
J: TRBJ2-7
CDR3: CASSSRDTHYEQYF

D: .
V: TRBV11-2
J: TRBJ1-2
CDR3: CASSTEALWGYTF

D: TRBD1
V: TRBV27
J: TRBJ2-3
CDR3: CASSSGWTGTTDTQYF

D: TRBD2
V: TRBV7-2
J: TRBJ2-1
CDR3: CASSSLAGAPNEQFF

D: TRBD1
V: TRBV2
J: TRBJ1-5
CDR3: CASRAGGRNQPQHF

D: TRBD2
V: TRBV5-1
J: TRBJ2-7
CDR3: CARGSGVHEQYF

D: .
V: TRBV7-8
J: TRBJ2-7
CDR3: CASSSLEGRNEQYF

D: .
V: TRBV27
J: TRBJ1-2
CDR3: CASSFLSRSDYGYTF

D: .
V: TRBV9
J: TRBJ1-5
CDR3: CASSAWDGSNQPQHF

D: TRBD1
V: TRBV7-9
J: TRBJ2-3
CDR3: CASSRSDRADTQYF

D: TRBD1
V: TRBV4-3
J: TRBJ1-2
CDR3: CASSQDSGQGTIFYGYTF

D: .
V: TRBV2
J: TRBJ2-7
CDR3: CASSEKRAHEQYF

D: TRBD1
V: TRBV5-1
J: TRBJ2-3
CDR3: CASSLATGGTDTQYF

D: .
V: TRBV5-1
J: TRBJ2-7
CDR3: CASSLGAPYEQYF

D: TRBD1
V: TRBV15
J: TRBJ2-1
CDR3: CATSREGPGQRGNEQFF

D: .
V: TRBV4-1
J: TRBJ2-2
CDR3: CASSPTGSTGELFF

D: TRBD1
V: TRBV5-5
J: TRBJ1-2
CDR3: CASSSQGEITNYGYTF

D: .
V: TRBV11-2
J: TRBJ2-5
CDR3: CASGSMDNQETQYF

D: TRBD2
V: TRBV4-3
J: TRBJ2-2
CDR3: CASSQLTSAGTGELFF

D: TRBD2
V: TRBV6-5
J: TRBJ2-1
CDR3: CASSRGTSGWDEQFF

D: .
V: TRBV2
J: TRBJ2-6
CDR3: CASRADGFGGANVLTF

D: .
V: TRBV27
J: TRBJ2-7
CDR3: CASSFGTSYEQYF

D: .
V: TRBV30
J: TRBJ1-5
CDR3: CAWSVNGQGHQPQHF

D: TRBD1
V: TRBV2
J: TRBJ1-2
CDR3: CASSAGQVYGYTF

D: .
V: TRBV5-6
J: TRBJ2-7
CDR3: CASSFVRAPYEQYF

D: TRBD1
V: TRBV5-1
J: TRBJ1-5
CDR3: CASSLGQGSNQPQHF

D: TRBD1
V: TRBV9
J: TRBJ1-3
CDR3: CASSLTGASGNTIYF

D: .
V: TRBV30
J: TRBJ1-3
CDR3: CAWKGRVGRNTIYF

D: .
V: TRBV7-9
J: TRBJ2-7
CDR3: CASSRVVYEQYF

D: TRBD1
V: TRBV14
J: TRBJ1-1
CDR3: CASSQDRGRRTEAFF

D: .
V: TRBV5-1
J: TRBJ1-1
CDR3: CASHPTGEYTEAFF

D: .
V: TRBV4-1
J: TRBJ2-7
CDR3: CASSQGMYSYEQYF

D: .
V: TRBV6-6
J: TRBJ1-1
CDR3: CASRQLNGLEAFF

D: TRBD1
V: TRBV29-1
J: TRBJ2-1
CDR3: CSVELRDRVINEQFF

D: .
V: TRBV30
J: TRBJ1-1
CDR3: CAWSVLDDTEAFF

D: .
V: TRBV6-1
J: TRBJ2-5
CDR3: CASSDVGAWETQYF

D: TRBD1
V: TRBV18
J: TRBJ2-1
CDR3: CASSPDRGLYNEQFF

D: .
V: TRBV7-9
J: TRBJ1-5
CDR3: CASSYGEFSNQPQHF

D: TRBD2
V: TRBV29-1
J: TRBJ2-5
CDR3: CSVGLAGQETQYF

D: .
V: TRBV16
J: TRBJ2-7
CDR3: CASSRAHYEQYF

D: TRBD2
V: TRBV5-1
J: TRBJ2-3
CDR3: CASSLGLAGDTDTQYF

D: .
V: TRBV2
J: TRBJ2-7
CDR3: CASKWAYEQYF